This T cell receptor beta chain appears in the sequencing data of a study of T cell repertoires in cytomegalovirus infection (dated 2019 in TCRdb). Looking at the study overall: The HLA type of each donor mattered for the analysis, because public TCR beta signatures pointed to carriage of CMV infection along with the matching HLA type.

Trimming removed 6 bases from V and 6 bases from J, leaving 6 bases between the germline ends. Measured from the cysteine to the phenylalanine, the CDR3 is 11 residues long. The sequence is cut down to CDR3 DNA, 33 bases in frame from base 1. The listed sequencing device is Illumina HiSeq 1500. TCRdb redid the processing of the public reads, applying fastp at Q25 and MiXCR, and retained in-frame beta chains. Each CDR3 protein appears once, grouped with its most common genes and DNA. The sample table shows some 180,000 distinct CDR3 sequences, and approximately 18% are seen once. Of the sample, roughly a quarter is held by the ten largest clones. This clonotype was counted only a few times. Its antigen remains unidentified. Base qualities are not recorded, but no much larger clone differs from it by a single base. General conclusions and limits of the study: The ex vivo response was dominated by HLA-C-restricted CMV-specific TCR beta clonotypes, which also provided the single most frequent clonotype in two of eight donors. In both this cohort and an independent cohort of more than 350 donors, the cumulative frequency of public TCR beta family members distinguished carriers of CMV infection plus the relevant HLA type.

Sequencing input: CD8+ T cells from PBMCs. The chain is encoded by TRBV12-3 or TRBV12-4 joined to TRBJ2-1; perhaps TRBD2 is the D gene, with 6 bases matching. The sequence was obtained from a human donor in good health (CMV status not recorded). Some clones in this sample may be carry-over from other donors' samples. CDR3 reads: CASREGNEQFF. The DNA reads TGTGCCAGCAGGGAGGGCAATGAGCAGTTCTTC.